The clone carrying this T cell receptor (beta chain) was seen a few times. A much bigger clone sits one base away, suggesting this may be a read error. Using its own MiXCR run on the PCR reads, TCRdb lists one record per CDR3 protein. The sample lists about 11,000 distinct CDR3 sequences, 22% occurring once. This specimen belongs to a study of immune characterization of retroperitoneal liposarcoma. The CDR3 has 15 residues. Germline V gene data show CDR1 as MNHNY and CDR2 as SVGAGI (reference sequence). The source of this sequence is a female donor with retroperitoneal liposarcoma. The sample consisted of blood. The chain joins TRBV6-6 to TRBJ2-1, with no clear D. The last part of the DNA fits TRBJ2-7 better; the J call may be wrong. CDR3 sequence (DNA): TGTGCCAGCAGTTACTCGATACCCGGGCGGAATGAGCAGTACTTC. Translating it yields CASSYSIPGRNEQYF.